The present T cell receptor beta chain was sequenced within a study of regulatory T cells in long-lasting Graves disease. Study conclusions and caveats: Favored usage of TRBV28, TRBJ1-2 and TRBJ2-5 was recorded in persistent disease.

About this clonotype: Its antigen is not identified.

CDR1 and CDR2 from the germline V gene are SNHLY and FYNNEI. The V end was cut by 10 bases, the J end by 4 bases, with 20 bases between. This CDR3 has 15 residues. Library construction for TCR beta used iRepertoire HTBI primers and Arm-PCR of CDR3 regions. TCRdb re-derived calls from the multiplex PCR reads in MiXCR, one entry per CDR3 protein. This table has roughly 360,000 distinct CDR3 sequences, about 12% appearing once. Time point in this sample: newly diagnosed GD, antithyroid drugs for less than 3 months. Preparation of the TCR library used RNA extracted from PBMCs. The sample was also reused in another study, on T cells in Graves' hyperthyroidism and ophthalmopathy. As that report states: Most clonotypes expanded in thyroid above 0.001 were likewise present in blood.

This TCR was sampled from a woman between 18 and 29 years old with Graves disease. V usage is TRBV2 and J usage is TRBJ2-1; D might be TRBD1 (6 bases). This specimen consisted of peripheral blood mononuclear cells (PBMCs), obtained at new diagnosis, from a patient treated with antithyroid drugs. CDR3 DNA sequence: TGTGCCACCGAACTGTGGGGGCGAGAATACAATGAGCAGTTCTTC. This sequence encodes CATELWGREYNEQFF.